This TCR beta chain was identified during a study of identical twins (dated by TCRdb to about 2016). A note on the overall study: To test whether fetal clonotypes persist, the study used deep sequencing on TCR alpha and beta repertoires from monozygotic twins, unrelated adults of various ages, and cord blood. To rule out contamination, the twin experiments were replicated at different times with different library preparation protocols.

Overall results and qualifications from the work: Fewer insertions were carried by abundant cord blood beta clonotypes, a similar but weaker trend appeared in young adult naive repertoires, and no such trend appeared in memory repertoires. Compared with coincidental sharing between unrelated individuals, an excess of low generation-probability sequences was observed among out-of-frame TCR alpha sequences shared between twins. Zero-insertion analyses could be partly confounded by invariant T cells such as MAIT and iNKT, although diverse VJ usage argued against such confounding for most clonotypes. Excess twin sharing in beta out-of-frame sequences was weaker because fewer shared sequences lowered the signal-to-noise ratio. Conclusions relied on cross-sectional statistical analysis, since the same donors could not be followed over many years. Out-of-frame TCR alpha sharing in monozygotic twins was systematically underestimated by recombination models, whereas sharing between unrelated individuals was in agreement with the recombination models.

Worth noting for this clonotype: Its antigen target is currently unknown. There are no base qualities to consult, and no much larger clone falls within one base.

All donors were healthy Caucasians. Three pairs of female monozygotic twins, all aged 18 to 29 years, were included in the twin cohort. Peripheral blood mononuclear cells were the source from which RNA for the TCR libraries was isolated. The library was generated by 5' RACE. Sequencing relied on an Illumina HiSeq 2000. Template switching introduced a universal primer binding site; the final cDNA contained a unique molecular identifier, enabling accurate counting of TCR cDNA molecules. Specific primers in the conserved constant-segment region were used to synthesize first-strand cDNA for TCR alpha and beta chains. To control for contamination, every cDNA library carried two barcodes: a SMART-Mk sample barcode plus Illumina barcodes. TruSeq adapter sequences, together with Illumina sample barcodes, were added in two successive PCR steps. Sequencing of the TCR alpha and beta cDNA libraries was done on the Illumina HiSeq platform using custom primers. Turning to the authors' computational methods: Unique molecular identifiers were extracted from raw reads with MiGEC, and CDR3 positions were determined with MiXCR. Recombination models were inferred per individual with the repgenHMM and IGoR tools using an EM algorithm. The tcR package in R was used for shared clonotype analysis, with sharing normalized by the product of cloneset sizes. To study raw recombination free of thymic and clonal selection effects, out-of-frame nonproductive sequences were analyzed. TCRdb's own reprocessing of the public reads used fastp at Q25 and MiXCR and kept productive beta chains. Entries are consolidated by CDR3 protein sequence, retaining the most common genes and DNA. The V and J calls follow TCRdb's processing rather than the paper's. In this sample the table shows hundreds of thousands of distinct CDR3 sequences, roughly 20% of which occur a single time. Around 13% of the sample is held by the ten biggest clonotypes.

Trimmed from V: 2 bases; trimmed from J: 5 bases; junction bases lacking a gene match: 3. Sequences SGDLS (CDR1) and YYNGEE (CDR2) are obtained from the germline V gene. The CDR3 covers 14 residues, taking in both the cysteine and the phenylalanine. Only CDR3 DNA is held: 42 bases, read in frame from base 1. These records were also assigned to another study, of T cells expressing NK-cell markers. From that second study: About eight donors provided sorted CD3+CD56+NKG2C+, CD3+CD56+NKG2C- and CD3+CD56-NKG2C+ T-cell subsets, whose TCR beta-chain repertoires were profiled. Of the eight sequenced donors, seven were found to be HCMV-seropositive and one was found to be HCMV-seronegative. In several experiments an anti-gammadeltaTCR antibody was added to restrict sorting to alphabetaTCR-expressing T cells. For more than 5 donors, the dominant CD3+CD56+NKG2C+ clonotypes were among the top 10 CD8+ clonotypes and accounted for about 1.0-7.0% of CD8+ T cells. Those dominant clonotypes were again the most abundant among CD3+CD56-NKG2C+ cells in a handful of donors, at roughly 25-65%. It remained unclear whether the expanded NKG2C-expressing T cell clones were specific for HCMV antigens. The eight sequenced donors were randomly selected healthy volunteers, three men and five women. HCMV-specific IgG was detected in serum with a commercial ELISA kit to determine HCMV serostatus. For over 5 donors, bulk peripheral blood T-cell repertoires were also sequenced from unsorted PBMC. Reads were demultiplexed and grouped by UMI with MIGEC, and clonotypes were assembled and quantified with MiTCR. To remove erroneous sequences, TCR cDNA sequences were retained only when supported by two or more reads. The tcR package was used for downstream repertoire analysis, and clonotypes were matched between fractions using CDR3 nucleotide sequence together with V segment. VDJmatch was used to annotate antigen specificity against VDJdb, with one amino acid substitution in CDR3 permitted.

The receptor's source is a woman under 30 in good health. Recombination linked TRBV9 to TRBJ2-7, with 11 bases in between that match TRBD1. Specimen: PBMCs. This receptor carries the CDR3 CASSVGQGGNEQYF. The sequenced DNA is TGTGCCAGCAGCGTGGGACAGGGGGGAAACGAGCAGTACTTC.